The next 26 T cell receptor beta chains were all read from a single sample in a study of molecular identifiers for immune sequencing clone quantification. TCRdb re-analysed the PCR reads in MiXCR, keeping a single row per CDR3 protein. The sample yields some 650,000 distinct CDR3 sequences, just under 20% seen once. The sample taken for sequencing was naive CD8+ T cells from blood, with Jurkat cell RNA spiked in. The subset is: FACS-sorted CD8+CD4-CCR7+CD45RA+ naive T cells. The source is a human donor in good health. Some libraries in this study had Jurkat cell RNA spiked in.

The rearrangement uses TRBV20-1 and TRBJ2-3, with TRBD2 matching 9 bases. CDR1 is DFQATT and CDR2 is SNEGSKA in the germline V gene (reference sequence). The CDR3 is 16 amino acids. After removal of 5 bases from V and 6 bases from J, the junction contained 15 bases not matched to a gene. Written as DNA, the CDR3 is TGCAGTGCTCCTGACTTATCGCGGGGGGGCGGGGATACGCAGTATTTT. It translates to CSAPDLSRGGGDTQYF.

This clonotype was seen at least ten times. The rearrangement uses TRBV5-4 and TRBJ1-1; D not certain. V lost 6 bases and J lost 3, with 12 bases in between. The CDR3 is made up of 13 amino acids. Germline CDR1 reads SGHNT; CDR2 reads YYREEE (reference sequence). This chain's CDR3 is CASTLPPDTEAFF. DNA for the CDR3: TGTGCCAGCACCCTGCCGCCGGACACTGAAGCTTTCTTT.

In this sample, this clonotype turned up a few times. J is TRBJ1-1 and V is TRBV5-5; D ambiguous. Trimming took 2 bases from V and 7 from J, leaving 12 bases between them. The CDR3 totals 13 residues. Germline V gives CDR1 SGHKS, CDR2 YYEKEE (reference sequence). The CDR3 region has the DNA TGTGCCAGCAGCTTATACCCTGGTAGTGAAGCTTTCTTT. Protein sequence: CASSLYPGSEAFF.

As to this clonotype: At one end the junction does not follow the germline gene, possibly because of a read error. This chain joins TRBV16 and TRBJ1-1, with a tentative D call TRBD1 (5 bases). Germline V CDR1 and CDR2: KGHSY, FQNENV. This CDR3 is built from 18 residues. Written as DNA, the CDR3 is TGTGCCAGCAGCCAAGTTTGGGCTACGGGGGGGGGTACAACTGAAGTTTTCTTT. It translates to CASSQVWATGGGTTEVFF. The whole variable domain, remainder taken from reference TRBV16 and TRBJ1-1, is GEEVAQTPKHLVRGEGQKAKLYCAPIKGHSYVFWYQQVLKNEFKFLISFQNENVFDETGMPKERFSAKCLPNSPCSLEIQATKLEDSAVYFCASSQVWATGGGTTEVFFGQGTRLTVV.

This clonotype was recorded many times. The rearrangement uses TRBV5-6 and TRBJ1-5; 9 nucleotides agree with TRBD1. The CDR3 loop spans 16 amino acids. Germline CDR1 reads SGHDT; CDR2 reads YYEEEE. Trimming took 5 bases from V and 7 from J; bases not matched to a gene: 13. The CDR3 nucleotides are TGTGCCAGCAGTAGGGTATCGGACAGGGGTAACCAGCCCCAGCATTTT. It is translated as CASSRVSDRGNQPQHF.

This clonotype was observed many times. The J gene is TRBJ2-3, the V gene TRBV5-1, with 11 bases identical to TRBD2. This CDR3 is built from 17 residues. J was trimmed by 2 bases and V by 0 bases; bases with no gene match: 5. CDR1 SGHRS and CDR2 YFSETQ come from the germline V gene. The CDR3 DNA reads TGCGCCAGCAGCTTGGCGCTAGCGGGAGGCTACACAGATACGCAGTATTTT. Its protein product is CASSLALAGGYTDTQYF.

Regarding this clonotype: A read error may be the cause here, since a much bigger clone is one base away. The gene calls are TRBV20-1 and TRBJ2-7; 8 nucleotides agree with TRBD2. V was clipped by 0 bases and J by 5 bases; unmatched bases: 9. Germline V CDR1 and CDR2: DFQATT, SNEGSKA (reference sequence). This CDR3 has 15 residues. The CDR3 nucleotides read TGCAGTGCTAGAGATCTTGGCGGGGGGCGTGACGAGCAGTACTTC. Amino acid sequence: CSARDLGGGRDEQYF.

The chain couples TRBV15 to TRBJ2-2; TRBD2 matches 7 bases. Germline trimming cut 1 base from V and 4 bases from J; bases unmatched to any gene: 9. This CDR3 is built from 17 residues. The V gene's germline CDR1 is LNHNV and CDR2 YYDKDF (reference sequence). CDR3 in amino acids: CATSRASSGVVTGELFF. CDR3 bases: TGTGCCACCAGCAGAGCTTCGAGCGGGGTGGTCACCGGGGAGCTGTTTTTT.

About this clonotype itself: Since a much larger clone is just one base distant, this may be a read error. The rearrangement uses TRBV29-1 and TRBJ1-2, with unresolved D. The length of the CDR3 is 13 residues. In germline, CDR1 is SQVTM, CDR2 ANQGSEA. V was clipped by 0 bases and J by 9 bases, with 14 bases between them. Here the CDR3 DNA reads TGCAGCGTTGAAGAGGAAAGGGTTGAGTGCTACACCTTC. It encodes CSVEEERVECYTF.

There are many counts of this clonotype. The chain employs TRBV15 and TRBJ2-5, with 8 bases fitting TRBD2. Trimming at V came to 1 base and at J to 7 bases, leaving 14 bases not matched to a gene. The germline gives CDR1 LNHNV, CDR2 YYDKDF (reference sequence). The CDR3 contains 17 residues. CDR3 in amino acids: CATSRGGEKGLGATQYF. CDR3 sequence (DNA): TGTGCCACCAGCAGAGGAGGCGAGAAGGGACTAGGTGCGACCCAGTACTTC.

As for this clonotype: A read error is possible here, since a much larger clone lies one base away. The rearrangement links TRBV20-1 to TRBJ2-7, with D perhaps matching TRBD1 (5 bases). This CDR3 is built from 12 residues. The germline V and J ends were trimmed by 6 bases and 0 bases, with 9 bases remaining between them. Germline assignment: CDR1 DFQATT and CDR2 SNEGSKA (reference sequence). CDR3 sequence: CSARQNSYEQYF. Here the CDR3 DNA reads TGCAGTGCCCGACAGAACTCCTACGAGCAGTACTTC.

This clonotype was seen repeatedly, ten times or more. V and J are TRBV14 and TRBJ1-6, with 7 nucleotides matching TRBD1. V lost 3 bases and J lost 7; bases outside the gene matches: 3. Germline V gives CDR1 SGHDN, CDR2 FVKESK. This CDR3 region has 14 residues. CDR3 protein: CASSQTGINSPLHF. The CDR3 DNA follows: TGTGCCAGCAGCCAGACAGGGATCAATTCACCCCTCCACTTT.

This clonotype was observed many times. Relative to the germline gene, one junction end is altered; a read error may explain this. The CDR3 sequence: CASSDTVTQYF. The CDR3 DNA is TGTGCCAGCAGTGACACAGTTACGCAGTATTTT. The chain couples TRBV6-1 to TRBJ2-3, with D hard to call. This CDR3 is built from 11 residues. Germline V gene data show CDR1 as MNHNS and CDR2 as SASEGT.

The chain links TRBV6-2 or TRBV6-3 to TRBJ2-3; D call uncertain. The CDR3 is 13 amino acids. Germline V gene sequence: CDR1 MNHEY, CDR2 SVGEGT. Trimming took 3 bases from V and 4 from J, leaving 8 bases between them. The CDR3 is CASSYIAADTQYF. The DNA for the CDR3 is TGTGCCAGCAGTTATATAGCAGCAGATACGCAGTATTTT.

Note on this clonotype: A single base separates this from a much larger clone, so it may be a read error. The rearrangement uses TRBV4-1 and TRBJ1-5, with 7 bases aligning to TRBD1. The CDR3 loop spans 17 amino acids. V shed 1 base, J shed 9 bases, and the junction held 15 bases outside the gene matches. Germline lookup yields CDR1 MGHRA and CDR2 YSYEKL. The chain's CDR3 is CASSQVPQGGVGRPQHF. The CDR3 DNA reads as TGCGCCAGCAGCCAAGTTCCCCAGGGGGGGGTAGGGCGGCCCCAGCATTTT.

A word on this clonotype: This may arise from a read error, as a much more abundant clone is one base away. The rearrangement uses TRBV6-2 or TRBV6-3 and TRBJ1-1; no clear D. CDR1 is MNHEY and CDR2 is SVGEGT in the germline V gene. The CDR3 spans 15 residues. CDR3 sequence: CAGSYSGSGFTEAFF. The CDR3, as DNA: TGTGCCGGCAGTTACTCGGGGTCGGGGTTTACTGAAGCTTTCTTT.

The V and J genes are TRBV13 and TRBJ1-6, with 7 bases fitting TRBD1. V shed 1 base, J shed 10 bases, and the junction held 7 bases outside the gene matches. Germline-derived CDR1 and CDR2 are PRHDT and FYEKMQ (reference sequence). There are 15 residues in the CDR3. CDR3 in DNA: TGTGCCAGCAGCTTAGAGAGGGGGCGCGGATCACCCCTCCACTTT. This gives the protein CASSLERGRGSPLHF.

As regards this clonotype: A much larger clone is a single base away; this may be a read error. This rearrangement joins TRBV28 to TRBJ2-5; D ambiguous. CDR3 length: 14 amino acids. The germline V gene has CDR1 MDHEN and CDR2 SYDVKM. Trimming left V 10 bases short and J 5 bases short, with 20 bases between. CDR3 DNA sequence: TGTGCCAACAGCCCTCTAAGTGGAGATGAGACCCAGTACTTC. It encodes CANSPLSGDETQYF.

The chain joins TRBV6-5 to TRBJ2-5, with 7 nucleotides matching TRBD1. Looked up from germline, CDR1 is MNHEY and CDR2 is SVGAGI. The CDR3 contains 13 residues. With V trimmed by 7 bases and J by 3 bases, 5 bases remained unmatched. The CDR3 coding sequence is TGTGCCAGCAAGGGACAGATTAAAGAGACCCAGTACTTC. It is translated as CASKGQIKETQYF.

This clonotype was picked up many times. V is TRBV6-5 and J is TRBJ2-3, with D perhaps matching TRBD2 (5 bases). Germline V lookup: CDR1 MNHEY, CDR2 SVGAGI. There are 12 residues in the CDR3. Trimming left V 8 bases short and J 5 bases short, with 11 bases between. In nucleotides, the CDR3 is TGTGCCAGCTCTGCACGGGGAGATACGCAGTATTTT. This gives the protein CASSARGDTQYF.

This clonotype was recorded at least ten times. The genes are TRBV19 and TRBJ2-3; 14 nucleotides agree with TRBD2. CDR1 is LNHDA and CDR2 is SQIVND in the germline V gene (reference sequence). With V trimmed by 4 bases and J by 5 bases, 8 bases remained unmatched. This CDR3 spans 17 amino acids. The CDR3 DNA reads TGTGCCAGTAGTAAATGGACTAGCGGGGGGATAGAAGATACGCAGTATTTT. This translates into CASSKWTSGGIEDTQYF. The whole variable domain, filled in from reference TRBV19 and TRBJ2-3, reads DGGITQSPKYLFRKEGQNVTLSCEQNLNHDAMYWYRQDPGQGLRLIYYSQIVNDFQKGDIAEGYSVSREKKESFPLTVTSAQKNPTAFYLCASSKWTSGGIEDTQYFGPGTRLTVL.

Many counts were recorded for this clonotype. The rearrangement links TRBV6-1 to TRBJ2-1; D is uncertain. The V gene's germline CDR1 is MNHNS and CDR2 SASEGT. The CDR3 is 12 amino acids. V lost 5 bases to trimming and J lost 1 base, with 3 bases between them. CDR3 residues: CASSRSYNEQFF. Here the CDR3 DNA reads TGTGCCAGCAGTAGATCCTACAATGAGCAGTTCTTC.

This clonotype appeared many times. The chain couples TRBV2 to TRBJ1-5; weak D call: TRBD1 (5 bases). Trimming left V 2 bases short and J 7 bases short, with 15 bases between. This CDR3 has 15 amino acids. From germline, CDR1 is SNHLY and CDR2 FYNNEI. The chain's CDR3 is CASSESQGLDQPQHF. CDR3 nucleotide sequence: TGTGCCAGCAGTGAATCCCAGGGTCTGGACCAGCCCCAGCATTTT.

In this sample, this clonotype turned up many times. The genes are TRBV7-9 and TRBJ1-5, with 10 bases matching TRBD1. Germline CDR1 reads SEHNR; CDR2 reads FQNEAQ (reference sequence). J gave up 1 base and V 0 bases, and 0 bases lay outside the gene matches. The CDR3 runs 16 residues. The CDR3 coding sequence is TGTGCCAGCAGCTTAGCGGACAGGGGGAGCAATCAGCCCCAGCATTTT. Translating gives CASSLADRGSNQPQHF. Variable domain in full (rest from reference TRBV7-9 and TRBJ1-5): DTGVSQNPRHKITKRGQNVTFRCDPISEHNRLYWYRQTLGQGPEFLTYFQNEAQLEKSRLLSDRFSAERPKGSFSTLEIQRTEQGDSAMYLCASSLADRGSNQPQHFGDGTRLSIL.

This clonotype was seen at least ten times. The chain is built from TRBV19 and TRBJ1-1; D not certain. CDR3 length: 10 residues. The V gene lost 6 bases and the J gene lost 4 bases, with 3 bases spanning the gap. The germline V gene encodes CDR1 LNHDA and CDR2 SQIVND (reference sequence). Here the CDR3 reads CASRATEAFF. CDR3 sequence (DNA): TGTGCCAGTAGGGCCACTGAAGCTTTCTTT. The whole variable domain, filled in from reference TRBV19 and TRBJ1-1, reads DGGITQSPKYLFRKEGQNVTLSCEQNLNHDAMYWYRQDPGQGLRLIYYSQIVNDFQKGDIAEGYSVSREKKESFPLTVTSAQKNPTAFYLCASRATEAFFGQGTRLTVV.

This clonotype was seen a handful of times. The chain joins TRBV27 to TRBJ2-2, with D possibly matching TRBD2 (5 bases). Trimming pared 5 bases from V and 4 bases from J, leaving 8 bases between. The CDR3 length is 13 residues. Germline CDR1 is MNHEY and CDR2 is SMNVEV (reference sequence). CDR3: CASSRRGTGELFF. CDR3 nucleotides: TGTGCCAGCAGTCGTCGGGGCACCGGGGAGCTGTTTTTT.